This T cell receptor (beta chain) appears in the sequencing data of a study of chemoradiotherapy in HPV16-positive cancers. Study overall: Functional T-cell assays on a couple of HPV16-positive patients' cells defined candidate HPV-specific clones and common TCR motifs. Study-level results: Candidate HPV-specific clones and E7-related TCR motifs grew in tumor during treatment. Functional assays defining HPV-specific T cells used only a couple of HPV16-positive patients.

Only in-frame clones appear in the TCRdb table, and some are missing; sequencing was by immunoSEQ multiplex PCR. Among about 11,000 clones, around 80% were seen once, and the ten largest hold about 2.2%. Over chemoradiotherapy, repertoires were sampled more than once. The V end lost 0 bases, the J end lost 5 bases, and 13 bases lay between the germline ends. CDR3 length equals 14 residues. Germline V gene lookup returns CDR1 GTSNPN and CDR2 SVGIG (reference sequence). A word on this clone: Its antigen is as yet unknown.

The chain links TRBV30 to TRBJ1-2; D is uncertain. Collection took place from a patient who underwent chemoradiotherapy. This sequence originates from a human donor with HPV-associated anogenital cancer. For the CDR3, the DNA is TGTGCCTGGAGTGTACTCCTCAGTTCTTATGGCTACACCTTC. Translation: CAWSVLLSSYGYTF.